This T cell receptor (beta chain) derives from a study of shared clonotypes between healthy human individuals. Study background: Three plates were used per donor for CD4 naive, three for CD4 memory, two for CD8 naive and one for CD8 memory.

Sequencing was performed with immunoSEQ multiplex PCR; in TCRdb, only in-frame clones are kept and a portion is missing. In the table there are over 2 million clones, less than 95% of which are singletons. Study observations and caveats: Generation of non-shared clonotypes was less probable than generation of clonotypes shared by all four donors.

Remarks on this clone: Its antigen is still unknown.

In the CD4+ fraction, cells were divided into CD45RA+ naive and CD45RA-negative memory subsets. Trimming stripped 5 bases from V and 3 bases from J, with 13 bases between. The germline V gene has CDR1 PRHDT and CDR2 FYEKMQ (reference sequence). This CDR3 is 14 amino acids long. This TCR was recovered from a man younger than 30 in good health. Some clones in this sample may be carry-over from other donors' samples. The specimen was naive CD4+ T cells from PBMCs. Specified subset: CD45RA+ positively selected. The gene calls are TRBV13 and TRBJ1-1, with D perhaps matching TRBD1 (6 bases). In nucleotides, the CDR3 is TGTGCCAGCAGCCCCGGGCAGGGGCACACTGAAGCTTTCTTT. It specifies CASSPGQGHTEAFF.